The 5 T cell receptor beta chains below were found in one sample sequenced in a study of regulatory T cells in long-lasting Graves disease. Assembly of TCR beta libraries relied on iRepertoire HTBI primers together with Arm-PCR of CDR3 regions. Using its own MiXCR run on the multiplex PCR reads, TCRdb lists one record per CDR3 protein. There are 600,000 to 850,000 distinct CDR3 sequences in the sample; around 32% occur only once, and 42% lies in the top ten. Noted time point: persistent/refractory GD, antithyroid drugs over 5 years with positive TRAb. PBMC RNA served as the TCR library source. The source was peripheral blood mononuclear cells (PBMCs), collected when the disease was refractory, from a patient treated with antithyroid drugs. Source of these receptors: a female donor with Graves disease.

In nucleotides, the CDR3 is TGCAGTGTTACCTCGGACTACACCGGGGAGCTGTTTTTT. Protein product: CSVTSDYTGELFF. The genes are TRBV20-1 and TRBJ2-2; weak D call: TRBD2 (5 bases). The germline V gene encodes CDR1 DFQATT and CDR2 SNEGSKA (reference sequence). Trimming took 7 bases from V and 3 from J, leaving 12 bases between them. This CDR3 is built from 13 residues.

With respect to this clonotype: Given a much more abundant clone one base away, this may be a read error. V usage is TRBV2 and J usage is TRBJ1-1, with 7 bases that match TRBD1. The CDR3 is made up of 14 amino acids. CDR1 and CDR2 from the germline V gene are SNHLY and FYNNEI. CDR3 in DNA: TGTGCCAGCAGAGAGAGACAGGGATACACTGCAGCTTTCTTT. Amino acids: CASRERQGYTAAFF.

This clonotype was detected ten times or more. The V call is TRBV28, the J call TRBJ2-5; unclear D gene. Germline values: CDR1 MDHEN, CDR2 SYDVKM. V lost 4 bases to trimming and J lost 4 bases, with 10 bases between them. This CDR3 is 13 amino acids long. Here the CDR3 DNA reads TGTGCCAGCAGTTCTAATAAGGGAGAGACCCAGTACTTC. As protein: CASSSNKGETQYF.

This clonotype has only a few counts. The chain is built from TRBV7-3 and TRBJ2-7, with D maybe TRBD1 (6 bases). The CDR3 extends over 14 amino acids. Germline assignment: CDR1 SGHTA and CDR2 FQGTGA. Trimming removed 4 bases from V and 6 bases from J, with 16 bases in between. CDR3 nucleotide sequence: TGTGCCAGCAGCTCCACCCCCGGGACAATCGAGCAGTACTTC. It translates to CASSSTPGTIEQYF.

This clonotype was seen more than once but under ten times. The chain uses TRBV6-5 and TRBJ1-6, with 9 bases identical to TRBD1. Germline values: CDR1 MNHEY, CDR2 SVGAGI. The CDR3 sequence is 16 residues long. V shed 0 bases, J shed 9 bases, and the junction held 6 bases outside the gene matches. CDR3 in amino acids: CASSYSTGTGTSPLHF. In nucleotides, the CDR3 is TGTGCCAGCAGTTACTCGACTGGGACAGGGACTTCACCCCTCCACTTT.